This T cell receptor (beta chain) derives from a study of blood T cell repertoires in COVID-19. Background on the study: Spain, Italy and the United States supplied samples that represented acute and convalescent COVID-19. From T cells, B-cell-depleted T cells, or PBMCs came the material, which was cDNA or gDNA.

Trimming stripped 3 bases from V and 3 bases from J, with 10 bases between. CDR3 length equals 14 residues. Germline CDR1 reads SEHNR; CDR2 reads FQNEAQ (reference sequence). Under the authors' procedure: Amplification with reference gene primers provided the estimates of nucleated cell counts. The repertoire was sequenced with immunoSEQ multiplex PCR; TCRdb's copy has only in-frame clones and lacks some. The D gene and trimming were derived from the DNA, and the V and J assignments and clone size from that table. The sample has around 94,000 clones, around 73% seen once. The chain links TRBV7-9 to TRBJ2-3, with D maybe TRBD2 (6 bases). Sequencing was performed on peripheral blood. This clonotype was sampled from a man aged 60 to 75 with active or convalescent COVID-19. The CDR3 bases are TGTGCCAGCAGCTTGCTCGGGACTACAGATACGCAGTATTTT. The encoded protein is CASSLLGTTDTQYF.